Each of the 10 T cell receptor beta chains below was sequenced from the same sample in a study of blood T cells in healthy people across ages. Sample-barcoded 5' priming and a J-beta primer mix drove a second PCR of roughly 7 to 11 cycles. Using its own MiXCR run on the 5' RACE reads, TCRdb lists one record per CDR3 protein. The data show about 800,000 distinct CDR3 sequences, nearly 60% seen once. The sequenced material came from blood. Receptor source: a man aged 25 to 40 in good health.

This clonotype was seen a few times. V and J are TRBV7-6 and TRBJ2-3; D is unclear. CDR3 length equals 15 residues. Trimming stripped 10 bases from V and 0 bases from J, with 17 bases between. Germline CDR1 is SGHVS and CDR2 is FNYEAQ. CDR3 sequence: CATGPPNISTDTQYF. The CDR3 DNA follows: TGTGCCACCGGACCTCCTAACATAAGCACAGATACGCAGTATTTT.

This clonotype was seen only a few times. V and J are TRBV20-1 and TRBJ2-7; TRBD1 matches at 8 bases. Germline CDR1 reads DFQATT; CDR2 reads SNEGSKA (reference sequence). The CDR3 contains 14 residues. The V gene end was trimmed by 5 bases and the J gene end by 2 bases; junction bases not matched to a gene: 8. The DNA of the CDR3 is TGCAGTGCTCGAAAGGACAGGGCTCCCTACGAGCAGTACTTC. Translated, it gives CSARKDRAPYEQYF.

DNA for the CDR3: TGTGCCAGTAGTATGAACAGGAAGAGCACAGATACGCAGTATTTT. It codes for CASSMNRKSTDTQYF. V gene TRBV19 combines with J gene TRBJ2-3; D might be TRBD1 (5 bases). The CDR3 extends over 15 amino acids. From germline, CDR1 is LNHDA and CDR2 SQIVND (reference sequence). V lost 3 bases and J lost 0, with 10 bases in between.

The chain uses TRBV20-1 and TRBJ2-3; a possible D gene is TRBD1 (6 bases). From germline, CDR1 is DFQATT and CDR2 SNEGSKA (reference sequence). V was cut by 3 bases and J by 2 bases, with 21 bases left in between. The CDR3 loop spans 17 amino acids. DNA for the CDR3: TGCAGTGCTAGGGCCCTCCTACAGGGCCCGATCACAGATACGCAGTATTTT. Its protein is CSARALLQGPITDTQYF.

This clonotype occurred a few times. The V and J genes are TRBV6-6 and TRBJ1-6, with a tentative D call TRBD1 (6 bases). The CDR3 loop spans 16 amino acids. In germline, CDR1 is MNHNY, CDR2 SVGAGI (reference sequence). V lost 4 bases, J lost 9 bases, and 19 bases lay in between. CDR3 region: CASSSRTEPLSSPLHF. The DNA of the CDR3 is TGTGCCAGCAGTTCGCGGACAGAACCTTTAAGTTCACCCCTCCACTTT.

This chain connects TRBV29-1 to TRBJ2-3, with a weak D call TRBD1 (5 bases). Germline V gene lookup returns CDR1 SQVTM and CDR2 ANQGSEA. The V gene lost 6 bases and the J gene lost 0 bases, with 13 bases spanning the gap. CDR3 length: 14 amino acids. The CDR3 bases are TGCAGCGTAACAGGTGAAACTAGCACAGATACGCAGTATTTT. Translation: CSVTGETSTDTQYF.

The gene calls are TRBV7-9 and TRBJ2-5; TRBD2 might be the D (6 bases). V was cut by 5 bases and J by 0 bases, with 22 bases left in between. The germline gives CDR1 SEHNR, CDR2 FQNEAQ (reference sequence). The CDR3 totals 18 residues. Here the CDR3 DNA reads TGTGCCAGCAGCCCCGTGGGGGGAGCGCACATGTACCAAGAGACCCAGTACTTC. This codes for CASSPVGGAHMYQETQYF.

This chain uses TRBV20-1 with TRBJ2-4; D uncertain. The J call may be mistaken, given a closer DNA end match to TRBJ2-7. This CDR3 spans 13 amino acids. Germline V lookup: CDR1 DFQATT, CDR2 SNEGSKA (reference sequence). The CDR3 reads CSARAGNSYEQYF. CDR3 nucleotide sequence: TGCAGTGCTAGAGCAGGTAACTCCTACGAGCAGTACTTC.

The genes are TRBV7-2 and TRBJ2-1, with D uncertain. Germline V CDR1 and CDR2: SGHTA, FQGNSA. CDR3 size: 14 residues. The V gene lost 1 base and the J gene lost 7 bases, with 11 bases spanning the gap. The CDR3: CASSLGVPVNEQFF. CDR3 DNA sequence: TGTGCCAGCAGCTTAGGGGTCCCGGTTAATGAGCAGTTCTTC.

J is TRBJ2-5 and V is TRBV10-3; D gene unclear. Matching the DNA end better, TRBJ2-7 makes the J call doubtful. The CDR3 sequence is 12 residues long. The germline CDR1 and CDR2 sequences are ENHRY and SYGVKD. This CDR3 reads CAIGRSIYEQYF. The CDR3 nucleotides read TGTGCCATCGGGCGTTCTATCTACGAGCAGTACTTC.